These 15 T cell receptor beta chains originate from one sample sequenced in a study of T cell responses to AZD1222 COVID-19 vaccine. Produced via immunoSEQ multiplex PCR; TCRdb's table is partial and in-frame only. The table has approximately 120,000 clones, nearly 90% seen once. This specimen was peripheral blood, taken on day 0 of AZD1222 vaccination. All receptors come from an adult in good health.

The J gene is TRBJ1-1, the V gene TRBV5-5; D might be TRBD1 (6 bases). The CDR3 length is 15 residues. Germline CDR1 is SGHKS and CDR2 is YYEKEE (reference sequence). The V end lost 0 bases, the J end lost 1 base, and 10 bases lay between the germline ends. This chain's CDR3 is CASSLVGGWNTEAFF. The CDR3 region has the DNA TGTGCCAGCAGCTTGGTCGGGGGCTGGAACACTGAAGCTTTCTTT.

There are a few counts of this clone. V gene TRBV5-4 combines with J gene TRBJ2-3, with a tentative D call TRBD2 (5 bases). V dropped 2 bases and J dropped 1 base, with 11 bases sitting between them. This CDR3 comprises 15 residues. Germline lookup yields CDR1 SGHNT and CDR2 YYREEE (reference sequence). Here the CDR3 reads CASSFRGSGTDTQYF. The CDR3 nucleotides read TGTGCCAGCAGCTTTCGGGGTTCCGGCACAGATACGCAGTATTTT. Supplemented by reference TRBV5-4 and TRBJ2-3, the full variable domain reads ETGVTQSPTHLIKTRGQQVTLRCSSQSGHNTVSWYQQALGQGPQFIFQYYREEENGRGNFPPRFSGLQFPNYSSELNVNALELDDSALYLCASSFRGSGTDTQYFGPGTRLTVL.

The V gene is TRBV9, the J gene TRBJ1-1, with TRBD1 matching 10 bases. Germline V gives CDR1 SGDLS, CDR2 YYNGEE. The CDR3 spans 15 residues. The V segment lost 7 bases and the J segment 1 base; nucleotides outside the gene matches: 7. CDR3 nucleotide sequence: TGTGCCAGCGGTGGACAGGGGGTGGGGAACACTGAAGCTTTCTTT. It translates to CASGGQGVGNTEAFF.

The chain couples TRBV7-6 to TRBJ1-6, with D perhaps matching TRBD1 (5 bases). Germline V gene lookup returns CDR1 SGHVS and CDR2 FNYEAQ. There are 18 residues in the CDR3. V gave up 5 bases and J gave up 6 bases, with 23 bases separating them. The CDR3 nucleotides are TGTGCCAGCAGCCTAGGGCTTAGGGGAGCCCTGGGTAATTCACCCCTCCACTTT. Protein sequence: CASSLGLRGALGNSPLHF.

This chain uses TRBV9 with TRBJ2-1, with D maybe TRBD1 (6 bases). This CDR3 region has 17 residues. Between the trimmed V and J ends, which lost 4 bases and 9 bases, there was a span of 26 bases. In germline, CDR1 is SGDLS, CDR2 YYNGEE. This CDR3 is CASSPPRQDQDRREQFF. CDR3 nucleotide sequence: TGTGCCAGCAGCCCGCCCCGACAGGACCAAGACCGACGTGAGCAGTTCTTC.

This clone was counted between two and nine times. The chain uses TRBV6-2 or TRBV6-3 and TRBJ1-1, with unresolved D. From germline, CDR1 is MNHEY and CDR2 SVGEGT. The CDR3 is made up of 17 amino acids. V was clipped by 3 bases and J by 4 bases, with 21 bases between them. The CDR3 spells CASSYREQAAFGTEAFF. The CDR3 coding sequence is TGTGCCAGCAGTTATCGAGAGCAGGCCGCCTTTGGCACTGAAGCTTTCTTT.

The rearrangement links TRBV12-3 or TRBV12-4 to TRBJ2-1; D might be TRBD2 (6 bases). V was trimmed by 6 bases and J by 7 bases, leaving 10 bases between them. This CDR3 has 12 amino acids. CDR3 residues: CASSPTSNEQFF. The CDR3 DNA follows: TGTGCCAGCAGCCCGACTAGTAATGAGCAGTTCTTC.

The chain links TRBV3-1 (or the pseudogene TRBV3-2) to TRBJ2-1, with 8 bases lining up with TRBD2. CDR3 length equals 14 residues. The J segment lost 16 bases and the V segment lost 0 bases, leaving 11 bases of the junction unmatched. Germline V lookup: CDR1 LGHDT, CDR2 YNNKEL (reference sequence). The CDR3 region has the DNA TGTGCCAGCAGCCAAGATGTACAAGCGGGAGTAGTTTTCTTC. Amino acid sequence: CASSQDVQAGVVFF.

The V gene is TRBV15, the J gene TRBJ1-4; D is ambiguous. This CDR3 comprises 16 residues. Germline assignment: CDR1 LNHNV and CDR2 YYDKDF (reference sequence). Trimming shortened V by 2 bases and J by 1 base, and 11 bases separated the two germline ends. As DNA, the CDR3 is TGTGCCACCAGCAGACACCAGGTCTTAACTAATGAAAAACTGTTTTTT. This encodes CATSRHQVLTNEKLFF.

The chain recombines TRBV6-4 with TRBJ1-1, with 11 nucleotides matching TRBD1. There are 13 residues in the CDR3. Germline V gives CDR1 MRHNA, CDR2 SNTAGT. The J segment lost 10 bases and the V segment lost 4 bases, leaving 5 bases of the junction unmatched. The CDR3 region has the DNA TGTGCCAGCAGTGTAGGACAGGGGGCGAGAGCTTTCTTT. This codes for CASSVGQGARAFF.

The chain joins TRBV11-2 to TRBJ2-3, with D possibly TRBD1 on 6 matching bases. The V gene lost 2 bases and the J gene lost 4 bases, with 10 bases spanning the gap. Per the germline V gene, CDR1 is SGHAT and CDR2 is FQNNGV. This CDR3 contains 14 residues. The CDR3 spells CASSLSTGSDTQYF. CDR3 in DNA: TGTGCCAGCAGCTTATCCACAGGGTCAGATACGCAGTATTTT.

The chain is built from TRBV11-3 and TRBJ1-2; weak D call: TRBD1 (6 bases). Looked up from germline, CDR1 is SGHNT and CDR2 is YENEEA. CDR3 length: 15 amino acids. The germline V and J ends were trimmed by 1 base and 0 bases, with 9 bases remaining between them. The CDR3 loop reads CASSLASGANYGYTF. CDR3 in DNA: TGTGCCAGCAGCTTAGCGTCAGGGGCTAACTATGGCTACACCTTC.

This clone appeared once. DNA for the CDR3: TGTGCCAGCACCGTGTTAGCGGGAGAGACCCAGTACTTC. Translated, it gives CASTVLAGETQYF. The genes are TRBV7-2 and TRBJ2-5; the match to TRBD2 covers 7 bases. J gave up 4 bases and V 7 bases, and 6 bases lay outside the gene matches. Germline V gives CDR1 SGHTA, CDR2 FQGNSA. CDR3 length: 13 residues.

This rearrangement joins TRBV30 to TRBJ2-7, with 8 bases matching TRBD1. CDR1 is GTSNPN, CDR2 SVGIG, per germline (reference sequence). The V segment lost 0 bases and the J segment 7 bases; nucleotides outside the gene matches: 8. The CDR3 runs to 14 residues. CDR3 loop: CAWSVQGQVVEQYF. The DNA for the CDR3 is TGTGCCTGGAGTGTACAGGGACAGGTGGTGGAGCAGTACTTC.

The V and J genes are TRBV2 and TRBJ1-5; D is unresolved. V lost 4 bases to trimming and J lost 4 bases, with 5 bases between them. The CDR3 length is 12 residues. The V gene's germline CDR1 is SNHLY and CDR2 FYNNEI. For the CDR3, the DNA is TGTGCCAGCAGTGTAGATAATCAGCCCCAGCATTTT. Its translation: CASSVDNQPQHF.